This entry lists 16 T cell receptor beta chains sequenced from one sample in a study of T cells in severe cutaneous drug reactions. The patients sequenced had a carbamazepine-induced Stevens-Johnson syndrome or toxic epidermal necrolysis reaction. Bulk and single-cell libraries used iRepertoire multiplex PCR with TCR subtype-specific primers. Reprocessing the multiplex PCR reads, TCRdb reports a single entry for every CDR3 protein and omits DNA. Its table lists fewer than 8,000 distinct CDR3 sequences. The specimen sequenced was cells from a skin blister. These receptors all stem from a human donor with toxic epidermal necrolysis, a severe cutaneous drug reaction.

V and J are TRBV5-5 and TRBJ1-1; with no DNA, the TCRdb D assignment of TRBD1 cannot be verified. The germline gives CDR1 SGHKS, CDR2 YYEKEE (reference sequence). This CDR3 is built from 16 residues. CDR3 in amino acids: CASSPHGQGGYTEAFF.

The rearrangement joins TRBV13 to TRBJ2-7; lacking DNA, the TRBD2 call made by TCRdb goes unchecked. The germline V gene has CDR1 PRHDT and CDR2 FYEKMQ (reference sequence). CDR3 size: 15 residues. The chain's CDR3 is CASSSLAGGPYEQYF.

The V and J genes are TRBV7-9 and TRBJ2-3; the TCRdb call, TRBD1, lacks DNA for checking. The CDR3 totals 17 residues. Looked up from germline, CDR1 is SEHNR and CDR2 is FQNEAQ (reference sequence). This CDR3 is CASSAPGSTDYTDTQYF.

The chain uses TRBV10-3 and TRBJ2-3; TCRdb reports TRBD1, a call that lacks DNA to check it against. The germline gives CDR1 ENHRY, CDR2 SYGVKD. The CDR3 is 15 residues long. This chain's CDR3 is CAISEVVPQPDTQYF.

The chain joins TRBV2 to TRBJ2-7; absent DNA, TCRdb's TRBD1 call cannot be checked. The germline V gene has CDR1 SNHLY and CDR2 FYNNEI. CDR3 length equals 20 residues. The CDR3 sequence is CASSGSGSPQRVSQIYEQYF.

Its frequency marks this clonotype as medium-sized (0.01 to 0.1%). CDR3 residues: CSARDRTDRYEQYF. The chain employs TRBV20-1 and TRBJ2-7. CDR3 length: 14 residues. Germline V gene data show CDR1 as DFQATT and CDR2 as SNEGSKA (reference sequence).

This chain connects TRBV18 to TRBJ1-2. CDR3 length equals 17 residues. From germline, CDR1 is KGHSH and CDR2 LQKENI. The CDR3 sequence is CASSPRAATINFYGYTF.

This chain connects TRBV28 to TRBJ1-6. Germline assignment: CDR1 MDHEN and CDR2 SYDVKM. CDR3 length equals 17 residues. The CDR3 reads CASTLGAFPTYNSPLHF.

The chain carries TRBV7-9 and TRBJ2-5; TCRdb's D gene call, TRBD1, goes unchecked for lack of DNA. The length of the CDR3 is 12 residues. CDR1 is SEHNR, CDR2 FQNEAQ, per germline (reference sequence). The CDR3 here is CATPGQQETQYF.

This rearrangement joins TRBV4-1 to TRBJ2-1; the D gene TCRdb calls, TRBD2, cannot be checked with no DNA. Germline CDR1 and CDR2: MGHRA and YSYEKL. The CDR3 has 18 residues. Here the CDR3 reads CASSQGVWTKSGTVEQFF.

The CDR3 spells CASLGVTSDYEQYF. V usage is TRBV2 and J usage is TRBJ2-7; the TRBD2 assignment by TCRdb is unverifiable without DNA. The germline CDR1 and CDR2 sequences are SNHLY and FYNNEI. The CDR3 spans 14 residues.

The rearrangement uses TRBV2 and TRBJ2-1; as DNA is missing, the TRBD2 call by TCRdb cannot be tested. Germline V gene sequence: CDR1 SNHLY, CDR2 FYNNEI. There are 14 residues in the CDR3. The CDR3 here is CASSGSGPFDEQFF.

The rearrangement uses TRBV27 and TRBJ2-7; TCRdb lists TRBD2, though no DNA is available to test this call. The CDR3 runs to 16 residues. In germline, CDR1 is MNHEY, CDR2 SMNVEV (reference sequence). CDR3 amino acids: CASSTRLAGEGYQEYF.

The chain has TRBV4-1 and TRBJ1-1. CDR3 size: 15 residues. Germline lookup yields CDR1 MGHRA and CDR2 YSYEKL. The CDR3 loop is CASSQVPGLYTEAFF.

V gene TRBV6-2 or TRBV6-3 combines with J gene TRBJ1-1; TCRdb's D call of TRBD1 is untestable without DNA. The CDR3 is made up of 14 amino acids. The germline gives CDR1 MNHEY, CDR2 SVGEGT. CDR3 loop: CASSGRQGTPEAFF.

V usage is TRBV28 and J usage is TRBJ2-5. In germline, CDR1 is MDHEN, CDR2 SYDVKM. This CDR3 spans 13 amino acids. The CDR3: CASSLVVGETQYF.